The entry that follows covers one TCR beta chain sequence. The antigen is not known. The sample belongs to a study of T cell responses to AZD1222 COVID-19 vaccine. At the level of the study: Pooled in the analysis were second doses at about 4 or about 12 weeks. General study points: Only six or seven AZD1222 recipients were seropositive at baseline. Scientists sampled the repertoires only once the peak T cell response had passed. Clonal diversity was possibly underestimated, and white British individuals and females predominated among donors.

Germline V gene lookup returns CDR1 SGHNT and CDR2 YYREEE (reference sequence). V lost 6 bases and J lost 4; bases outside the gene matches: 11. The CDR3 is made up of 15 amino acids. Libraries were prepared by immunoSEQ multiplex PCR; TCRdb keeps only in-frame clonotypes and omits some of them. The profile shows 65,000 to 70,000 clones, about four fifths of them singletons. The chain recombines TRBV5-4 with TRBJ1-2; the match to TRBD1 covers 8 bases. The origin of this receptor is an adult in good health. Sample: peripheral blood, taken on day 0 of AZD1222 vaccination. The CDR3 region has the DNA TGTGCCAGCAAGGAGGGGGGGACAGGATCCTATGGCTACACCTTC. Protein: CASKEGGTGSYGYTF.